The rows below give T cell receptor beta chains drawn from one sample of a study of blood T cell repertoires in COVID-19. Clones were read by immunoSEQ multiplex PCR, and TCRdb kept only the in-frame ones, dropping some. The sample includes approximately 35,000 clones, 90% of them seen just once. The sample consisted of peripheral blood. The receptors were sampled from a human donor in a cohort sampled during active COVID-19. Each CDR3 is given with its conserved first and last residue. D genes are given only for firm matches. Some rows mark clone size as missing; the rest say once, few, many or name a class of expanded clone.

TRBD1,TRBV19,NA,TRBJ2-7,TGTGCCAGTAGTAGTCCGACAGGGGTTTACGAGCAGTACTTC,CASSSPTGVYEQYF
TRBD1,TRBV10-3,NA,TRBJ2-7,TGTGCCATCAGGGCGGACAGGGGGCTAAGGGAGCAGTACTTC,CAIRADRGLREQYF
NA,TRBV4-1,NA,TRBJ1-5,TGCGCCAGCAGCCCGAACGCGGGGGGGGCAGGTAGCAATCAGCCCCAGCATTTT,CASSPNAGGAGSNQPQHF
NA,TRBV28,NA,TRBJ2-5,TGTGCCAGCAGTTACCCGGGAAGGGAGACCCAGTACTTC,CASSYPGRETQYF
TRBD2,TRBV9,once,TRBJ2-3,TGTGCCAGCAGCGCCCTCGGGACTAGCGGGAGGGCCAAAGATACGCAGTATTTT,CASSALGTSGRAKDTQYF
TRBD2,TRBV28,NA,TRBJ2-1,TGTGCCAGCAGTTTATGGACTAGCGGGGACTCCTACAATGAGCAGTTCTTC,CASSLWTSGDSYNEQFF
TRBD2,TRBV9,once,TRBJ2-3,TGTGCCAGCAGCGTAGCGGCGGGAGGGGTAGATACGCAGTATTTT,CASSVAAGGVDTQYF
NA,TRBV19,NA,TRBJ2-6,TGTGCCAGTAGTATAGGGCAGGGAACTGGGGCCAACGTCCTGACTTTC,CASSIGQGTGANVLTF
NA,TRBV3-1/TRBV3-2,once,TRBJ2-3,TGTGCCAGCAGCCACGTTGATACGCAGTATTTT,CASSHVDTQYF
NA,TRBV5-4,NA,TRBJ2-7,TGTGCCAGCAGCTTGGCTCGCGGGGTAACCTACGAGCAGTACTTC,CASSLARGVTYEQYF
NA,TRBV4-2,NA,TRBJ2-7,TGTGCCAGCAGCCAAGACCGCGACTACGAGCAGTACTTC,CASSQDRDYEQYF
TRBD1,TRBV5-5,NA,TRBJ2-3,TGTGCCAGCAGTCCGCCGACAGGGGGCATCACAGATACGCAGTATTTT,CASSPPTGGITDTQYF
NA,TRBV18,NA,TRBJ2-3,TGTGCCAGCTCACCACAGGGGGTGGTCGGCACAGATACGCAGTATTTT,CASSPQGVVGTDTQYF
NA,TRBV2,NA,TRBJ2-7,TGTGCCAGCAGAGCAGGGATTCTGGCCTACGAGCAGTACTTC,CASRAGILAYEQYF
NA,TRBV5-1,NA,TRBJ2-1,TGCGCCAGCAGCCGAGGCAATGAGCAGTTCTTC,CASSRGNEQFF
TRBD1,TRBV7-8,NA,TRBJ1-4,TGTGCCACTTCGGGACAGACGATTGAAAAACTGTTTTTT,CATSGQTIEKLFF
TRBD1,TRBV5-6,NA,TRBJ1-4,TGTGCCAGCAGCTTCTCTACAGGGGTGCAGGAAAAACTGTTTTTT,CASSFSTGVQEKLFF
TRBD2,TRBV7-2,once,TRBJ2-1,TGTGCCAGCAGCTCGAAGGGACTAGCGGGGGGGTATGAGCAGTTCTTC,CASSSKGLAGGYEQFF
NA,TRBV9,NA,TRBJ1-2,TGTGCCAGCAGCATTGACAGCTATCCTTTAGCTAACTATGGCTACACCTTC,CASSIDSYPLANYGYTF
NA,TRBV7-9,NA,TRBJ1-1,TGTGCCAGCAGCTTCGGGGGTTTGAACACTGAAGCTTTCTTT,CASSFGGLNTEAFF
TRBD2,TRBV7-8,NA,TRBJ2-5,TGTGCCAGCAGCTTAGAATCTGCCGGGGGGTGGCCCGGGACCCAGTACTTC,CASSLESAGGWPGTQYF
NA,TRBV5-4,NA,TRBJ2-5,TGTGCCAGCAGCTTGGAAGGGGCCCAGTACTTC,CASSLEGAQYF
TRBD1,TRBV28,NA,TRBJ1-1,TGTGCCAGTAAACTGGGACAGGGGATGAACACTGAAGCTTTCTTT,CASKLGQGMNTEAFF
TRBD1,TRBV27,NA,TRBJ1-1,TGTGCCAGCAGGGCGTGGACAGGGGATACTGAAGCTTTCTTT,CASRAWTGDTEAFF
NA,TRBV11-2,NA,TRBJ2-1,TGTGCCAGCAGCTTAGGGTCGGGAGACGATGAGCAGTTCTTC,CASSLGSGDDEQFF
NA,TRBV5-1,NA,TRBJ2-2,TGCGCCAGCGAGCGAACTACGCTGACCGGGGAGCTGTTTTTT,CASERTTLTGELFF
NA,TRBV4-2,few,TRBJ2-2,TGTGCCAGCAGCCCAGGACTCTTCGGGGAGCTGTTTTTT,CASSPGLFGELFF
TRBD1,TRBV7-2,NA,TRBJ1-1,TGTGCCAGCAGTCCAGGGGGCGCCTTCACTGAAGCTTTCTTT,CASSPGGAFTEAFF
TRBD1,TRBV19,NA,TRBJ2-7,TGTGCCAGTGGAAGACAGGGTGGTTACGAGCAGTACTTC,CASGRQGGYEQYF
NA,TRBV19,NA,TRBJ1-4,TGTGCCAGCAGGCGAATGGCAGACGTACAAAATGAAAAACTGTTTTTT,CASRRMADVQNEKLFF
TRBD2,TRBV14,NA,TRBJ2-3,TGTGCCAGCAGCCAAGGAGGGAGGGCTTCCACAGATACGCAGTATTTT,CASSQGGRASTDTQYF
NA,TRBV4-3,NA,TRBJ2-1,TGCGCCAGCAGCCAAGATGGTTTCCGGGGCAATGAGCAGTTCTTC,CASSQDGFRGNEQFF
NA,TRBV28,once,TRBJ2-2,TGTGCCAGCCATGACAGATCGAACACCGGGGAGCTGTTTTTT,CASHDRSNTGELFF
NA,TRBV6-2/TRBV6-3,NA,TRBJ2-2,TGTGCCAGCAGTTACTCACCGACAGGAGGCACCGGGGAGCTGTTTTTT,CASSYSPTGGTGELFF
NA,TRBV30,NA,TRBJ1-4,TGTGCCTGGCCCTGGGGGGGCTGCAGGGCTAATGAAAAACTGTTTTTT,CAWPWGGCRANEKLFF
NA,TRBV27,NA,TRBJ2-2,TGTGCCAGCAGTAATCGGGACACCTACACCGGGGAGCTGTTTTTT,CASSNRDTYTGELFF
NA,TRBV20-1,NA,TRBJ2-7,TGCAGTGCTAGTCTACAGGGACTACGGGAGCAGTACTTC,CSASLQGLREQYF
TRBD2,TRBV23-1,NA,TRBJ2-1,TGCGCCAGCAGTCAAACCCCCCTAGCGGGTCCCTCCTACAATGAGCAGTTCTTC,CASSQTPLAGPSYNEQFF
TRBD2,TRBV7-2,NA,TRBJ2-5,TGTGCCAGCAGCTTTGAAGGGGGACTAGCGGGAGTATGGGAGACCCAGTACTTC,CASSFEGGLAGVWETQYF
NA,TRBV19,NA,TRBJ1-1,TGTGCCAGTAGTATCCCCCAGGGAGGCACTGAAGCTTTCTTT,CASSIPQGGTEAFF
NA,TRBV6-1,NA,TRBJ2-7,TGTGCCAGCAGTGAATATCCCCCCGACGAGCAGTACTTC,CASSEYPPDEQYF
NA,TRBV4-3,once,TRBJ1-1,TGCGCCAGCAGCCAAGATACAGGGAACACTGAAGCTTTCTTT,CASSQDTGNTEAFF
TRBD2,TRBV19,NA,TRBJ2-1,TGTGCCAGTAGTATCCTAGCGGCCTCCTACAATGAGCAGTTCTTC,CASSILAASYNEQFF
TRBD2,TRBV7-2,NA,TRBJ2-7,TGTGCCAGCAGCTCGGGGGGTGGAAACTCCTACGAGCAGTACTTC,CASSSGGGNSYEQYF
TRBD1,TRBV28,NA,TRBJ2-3,TGTGCCAGCAGTCTTCCCCGACAGGGGGGAACAGATACGCAGTATTTT,CASSLPRQGGTDTQYF
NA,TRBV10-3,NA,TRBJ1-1,TGTGCCACCCAAACGGGGGGGGGCACTGAAGCTTTCTTT,CATQTGGGTEAFF
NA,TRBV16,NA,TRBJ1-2,TGTGCCAGCAGCCCCCGACCGGGGGACGACTATGGCTACACCTTC,CASSPRPGDDYGYTF
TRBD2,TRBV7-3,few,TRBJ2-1,TGTGCCAGCAGCATCAGAACGGGACTAGCGGGAGGCGAGCAGTTCTTC,CASSIRTGLAGGEQFF
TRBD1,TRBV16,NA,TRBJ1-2,TGTGCCAGCAGCCAATCAACTCCCGGGACAGGGTACCGTGGCTACACCTTC,CASSQSTPGTGYRGYTF
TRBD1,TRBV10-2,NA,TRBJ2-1,TGCGCCAGCAGTGAGGACAGGGGGCAGGACAATGAGCAGTTCTTC,CASSEDRGQDNEQFF
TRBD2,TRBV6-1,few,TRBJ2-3,TGTGCCAGCAGTGTTTCTAGCGGGAGCAGCACAGATACGCAGTATTTT,CASSVSSGSSTDTQYF
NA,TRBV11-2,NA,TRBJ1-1,TGTGCCAGCAGCTTAGTTGGCTCGGGGGGGAACACTGAAGCTTTCTTT,CASSLVGSGGNTEAFF
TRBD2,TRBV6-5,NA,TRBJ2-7,TGTGCCAGCAACCCCGGGACTAGTAGCACCTACGAGCAGTACTTC,CASNPGTSSTYEQYF
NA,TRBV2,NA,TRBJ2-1,TGTGCCAGCAGTTCCTTCCGATCGACAGACAATGAGCAGTTCTTC,CASSSFRSTDNEQFF
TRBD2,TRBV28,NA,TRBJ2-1,TGTGCCAGCAGGGTGACTAGCGGGAGTCGGAATGAGCAGTTCTTC,CASRVTSGSRNEQFF